Shown below are 2 T cell receptor beta chains from a single sample sequenced in a study of blood T cell repertoires in COVID-19. Libraries were prepared by immunoSEQ multiplex PCR; TCRdb keeps only in-frame clonotypes and omits some of them. The profile shows over 70,000 clones, 83% of them singletons. The specimen was peripheral blood. These receptors were obtained from a man under 40 with COVID-19, enrolled during active disease.

V and J are TRBV5-8 and TRBJ1-6, with D possibly being TRBD1 (5 bases). V dropped 4 bases and J dropped 0 bases, with 8 bases sitting between them. CDR1 is SGHTS, CDR2 YDEGEE, per germline. The CDR3 length is 15 residues. CDR3 sequence reads: CASSGAVSYNSPLHF. The CDR3 DNA reads TGTGCCAGCAGCGGGGCGGTCTCCTATAATTCACCCCTCCACTTT. The full variable domain, rest sourced from reference TRBV5-8 and TRBJ1-6, is EAGVTQSPTHLIKTRGQQATLRCSPISGHTSVYWYQQALGLGLQFLLWYDEGEERNRGNFPPRFSGRQFPNYSSELNVNALELEDSALYLCASSGAVSYNSPLHFGNGTRLTVT.

The gene calls are TRBV5-1 and TRBJ2-1; 10 nucleotides align to TRBD2. V shed 1 base and J 8 bases; nucleotides not matched to a gene: 6. This CDR3 spans 15 amino acids. Germline V CDR1 and CDR2: SGHRS, YFSETQ. The CDR3 is CASSLLSSGSYEQFF. CDR3 DNA sequence: TGCGCCAGCAGCTTGCTTTCTAGCGGGAGCTATGAGCAGTTCTTC.